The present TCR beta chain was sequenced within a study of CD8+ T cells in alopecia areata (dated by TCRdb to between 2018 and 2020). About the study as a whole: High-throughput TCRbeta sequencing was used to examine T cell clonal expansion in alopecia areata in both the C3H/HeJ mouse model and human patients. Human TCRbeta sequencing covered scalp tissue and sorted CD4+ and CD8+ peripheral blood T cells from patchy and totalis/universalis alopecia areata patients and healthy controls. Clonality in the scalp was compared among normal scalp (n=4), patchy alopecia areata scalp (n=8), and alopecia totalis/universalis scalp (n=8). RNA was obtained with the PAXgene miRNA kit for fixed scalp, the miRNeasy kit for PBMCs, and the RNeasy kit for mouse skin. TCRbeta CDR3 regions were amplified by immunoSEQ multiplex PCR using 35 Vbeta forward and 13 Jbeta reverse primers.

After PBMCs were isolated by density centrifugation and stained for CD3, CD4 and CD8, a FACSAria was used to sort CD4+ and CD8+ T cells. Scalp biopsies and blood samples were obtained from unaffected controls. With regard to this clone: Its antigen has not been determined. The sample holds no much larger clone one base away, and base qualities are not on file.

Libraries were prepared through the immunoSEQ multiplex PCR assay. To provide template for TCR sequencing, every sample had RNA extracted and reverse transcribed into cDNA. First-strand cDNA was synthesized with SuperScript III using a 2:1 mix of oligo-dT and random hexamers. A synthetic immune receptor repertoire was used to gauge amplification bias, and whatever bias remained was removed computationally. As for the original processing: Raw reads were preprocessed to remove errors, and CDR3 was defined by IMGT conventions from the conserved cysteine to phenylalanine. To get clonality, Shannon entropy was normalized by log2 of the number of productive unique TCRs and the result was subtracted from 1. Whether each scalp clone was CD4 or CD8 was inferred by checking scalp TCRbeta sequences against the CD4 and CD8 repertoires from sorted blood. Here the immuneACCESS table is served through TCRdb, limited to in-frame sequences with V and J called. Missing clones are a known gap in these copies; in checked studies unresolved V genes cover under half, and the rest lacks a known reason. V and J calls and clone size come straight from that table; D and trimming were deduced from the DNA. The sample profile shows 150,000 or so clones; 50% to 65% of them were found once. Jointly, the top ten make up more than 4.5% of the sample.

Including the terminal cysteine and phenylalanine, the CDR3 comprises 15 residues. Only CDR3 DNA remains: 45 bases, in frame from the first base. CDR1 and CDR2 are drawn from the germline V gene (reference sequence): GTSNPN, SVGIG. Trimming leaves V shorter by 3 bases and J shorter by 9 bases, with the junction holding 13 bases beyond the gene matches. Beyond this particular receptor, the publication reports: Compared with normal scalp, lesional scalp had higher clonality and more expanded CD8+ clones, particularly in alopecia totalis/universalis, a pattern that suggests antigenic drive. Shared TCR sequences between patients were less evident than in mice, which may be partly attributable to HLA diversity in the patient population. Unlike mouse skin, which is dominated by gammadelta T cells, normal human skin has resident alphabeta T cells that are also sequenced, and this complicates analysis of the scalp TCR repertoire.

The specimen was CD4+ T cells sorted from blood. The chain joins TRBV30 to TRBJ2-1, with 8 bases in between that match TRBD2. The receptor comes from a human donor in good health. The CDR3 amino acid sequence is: CAWRISAGGSGEQFF. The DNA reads TGTGCCTGGAGGATCTCGGCGGGAGGCTCGGGTGAGCAGTTCTTC.